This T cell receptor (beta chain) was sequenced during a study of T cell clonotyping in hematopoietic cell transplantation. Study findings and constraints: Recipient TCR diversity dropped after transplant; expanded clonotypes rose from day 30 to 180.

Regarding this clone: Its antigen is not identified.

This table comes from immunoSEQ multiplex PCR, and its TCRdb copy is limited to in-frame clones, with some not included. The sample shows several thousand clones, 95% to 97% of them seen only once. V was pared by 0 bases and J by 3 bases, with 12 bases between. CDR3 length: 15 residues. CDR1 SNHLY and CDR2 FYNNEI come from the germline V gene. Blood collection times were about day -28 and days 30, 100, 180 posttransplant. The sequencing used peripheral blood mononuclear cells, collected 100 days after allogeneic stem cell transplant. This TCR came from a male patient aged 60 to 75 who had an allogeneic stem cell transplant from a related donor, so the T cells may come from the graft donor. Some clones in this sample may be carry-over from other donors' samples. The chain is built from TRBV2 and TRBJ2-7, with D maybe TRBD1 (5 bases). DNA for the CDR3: TGTGCCAGCAGTGAAGCGTGGGGCCGCCACTACGAGCAGTACTTC. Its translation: CASSEAWGRHYEQYF.